Listed here are 8 T cell receptor beta chains from one sample, sequenced in a study of blood T cell repertoires in COVID-19. The assay was immunoSEQ multiplex PCR, and TCRdb's table has in-frame clones only and misses some. The sample gives tens of thousands of clones, 83% of which show up once; roughly 30% is in the top ten. Sequencing used peripheral blood. The receptors were sampled from a woman of 80 years or more with acute or convalescent COVID-19.

This chain uses TRBV7-2 with TRBJ2-1, with TRBD1 as a possible D gene (5 bases). Germline CDR1 is SGHTA and CDR2 is FQGNSA. The germline V and J ends were trimmed by 1 base and 2 bases, with 9 bases remaining between them. CDR3 length: 15 residues. The CDR3 sequence is CASSLGTLAYNEQFF. The CDR3 DNA follows: TGTGCCAGCAGCTTAGGGACACTTGCCTACAATGAGCAGTTCTTC. Supplemented by reference TRBV7-2 and TRBJ2-1, the full variable domain reads GAGVSQSPSNKVTEKGKDVELRCDPISGHTALYWYRQSLGQGLEFLIYFQGNSAPDKSGLPSDRFSAERTGGSVSTLTIQRTQQEDSAVYLCASSLGTLAYNEQFFGPGTRLTVL.

The chain joins TRBV24-1 to TRBJ2-2, with D uncertain. This CDR3 has 13 residues. Germline V gene sequence: CDR1 KGHDR, CDR2 SFDVKD. Trimming cost V 7 bases and J 0 bases, with 5 bases left between them. The CDR3 spells CATRGANTGELFF. The CDR3 DNA follows: TGTGCCACCAGAGGAGCGAACACCGGGGAGCTGTTTTTT.

This clone has a single count. This rearrangement joins TRBV27 to TRBJ1-2; TRBD1 matches at 8 bases. V lost 5 bases, J lost 6 bases, and 8 bases stayed unmatched. The CDR3 contains 14 residues. The germline V gene has CDR1 MNHEY and CDR2 SMNVEV (reference sequence). Here the CDR3 DNA reads TGTGCCAGCAGTCCGACGGACAGGGTAAATGGCTACACCTTC. This sequence encodes CASSPTDRVNGYTF.

The genes are TRBV29-1 and TRBJ2-3; TRBD2 matches 8 bases. This CDR3 contains 15 residues. CDR1 and CDR2 from the germline V gene are SQVTM and ANQGSEA. The ends lost 1 base at V and 2 bases at J; junction bases unmatched: 5. This chain's CDR3 is CSVEGGSGNTDTQYF. The CDR3 coding sequence is TGCAGCGTTGAAGGAGGTAGCGGGAACACAGATACGCAGTATTTT.

This clone was detected a few times. The V gene is TRBV19, the J gene TRBJ1-4; D possibly corresponds to TRBD1 (6 bases). Trimming pared 8 bases from V and 7 bases from J, leaving 20 bases between. The germline CDR1 and CDR2 sequences are LNHDA and SQIVND (reference sequence). This CDR3 is 15 amino acids long. The CDR3 sequence is CASGSGGAGSEKLFF. CDR3 coding DNA: TGTGCCAGTGGGAGCGGGGGGGCCGGTAGTGAAAAACTGTTTTTT.

The J gene is TRBJ2-1, the V gene TRBV5-4; TRBD2 aligns across 10 bases. CDR1 is SGHNT, CDR2 YYREEE, per germline (reference sequence). Trimming cost V 1 base and J 7 bases; bases outside gene matches: 5. The CDR3 extends over 15 amino acids. The CDR3 region is CASSLNQREGNEQFF. The CDR3 nucleotides are TGTGCCAGCAGCTTGAACCAGCGGGAGGGAAATGAGCAGTTCTTC. The full variable domain, rest sourced from reference TRBV5-4 and TRBJ2-1, is ETGVTQSPTHLIKTRGQQVTLRCSSQSGHNTVSWYQQALGQGPQFIFQYYREEENGRGNFPPRFSGLQFPNYSSELNVNALELDDSALYLCASSLNQREGNEQFFGPGTRLTVL.

The V gene is TRBV19, the J gene TRBJ1-5; 9 bases line up with TRBD1. V lost 7 bases, J lost 3 bases, and 7 bases stayed unmatched. This CDR3 region has 15 residues. Germline CDR1 LNHDA, CDR2 SQIVND (reference sequence). DNA of the CDR3: TGTGCCAGTAAGAAGGGGACAGGGTACAATCAGCCCCAGCATTTT. Its protein is CASKKGTGYNQPQHF.

The chain employs TRBV5-4 and TRBJ2-5, with 12 bases fitting TRBD2. The CDR3 is 15 amino acids. Germline trimming cut 7 bases from V and 2 bases from J; bases unmatched to any gene: 6. Germline V gene lookup returns CDR1 SGHNT and CDR2 YYREEE (reference sequence). CDR3 DNA: TGTGCCAGCTGGAGGACTAGCGGGGTACAAGAGACCCAGTACTTC. Residues: CASWRTSGVQETQYF.